This T cell receptor beta chain was identified during a study of cytomegalovirus exposure and HLA in healthy donors. Background on the study: Samples from HLA-typed donors yielded around 85 million unique TCRs in an early data release.

CDR3 size: 15 residues. Trimming cost V 4 bases and J 8 bases, with 19 bases left between them. CDR1 is SGHRS, CDR2 YFSETQ, per germline. In regard to this clone: The antigen is unknown.

It was with 60 Vbeta and 13 Jbeta primers that the PCR ran. Using immunoSEQ multiplex PCR, the repertoire was profiled, and TCRdb retains in-frame clones only, with some absent. The data contain 190,000 or so clones, 70% to 85% of them seen just once; the ten biggest clones take up approximately 0.098%. Study results and caveats: A missense variant in DCLRE1C was later tied to TCR beta V- and J-gene trimming. Specificity for CMV antigens was confirmed in vitro for a few of the CMV-associated chains. In presence/absence analyses, roughly uniform sequencing depth across donors was assumed.

Sequenced sample: PBMCs. The chain carries TRBV5-1 and TRBJ2-1, with D possibly matching TRBD2 (6 bases). This sequence was found in a boy aged 2 to 10 in good health and CMV-seronegative. The CDR3 coding sequence is TGCGCCAGCAGCACGCCACTAGCACGTCGATATGAGCAGTTCTTC. Amino acids: CASSTPLARRYEQFF. Filled out from reference TRBV5-1 and TRBJ2-1, the complete variable domain reads KAGVTQTPRYLIKTRGQQVTLSCSPISGHRSVSWYQQTPGQGLQFLFEYFSETQRNKGNFPGRFSGRQFSNSRSEMNVSTLELGDSALYLCASSTPLARRYEQFFGPGTRLTVL.